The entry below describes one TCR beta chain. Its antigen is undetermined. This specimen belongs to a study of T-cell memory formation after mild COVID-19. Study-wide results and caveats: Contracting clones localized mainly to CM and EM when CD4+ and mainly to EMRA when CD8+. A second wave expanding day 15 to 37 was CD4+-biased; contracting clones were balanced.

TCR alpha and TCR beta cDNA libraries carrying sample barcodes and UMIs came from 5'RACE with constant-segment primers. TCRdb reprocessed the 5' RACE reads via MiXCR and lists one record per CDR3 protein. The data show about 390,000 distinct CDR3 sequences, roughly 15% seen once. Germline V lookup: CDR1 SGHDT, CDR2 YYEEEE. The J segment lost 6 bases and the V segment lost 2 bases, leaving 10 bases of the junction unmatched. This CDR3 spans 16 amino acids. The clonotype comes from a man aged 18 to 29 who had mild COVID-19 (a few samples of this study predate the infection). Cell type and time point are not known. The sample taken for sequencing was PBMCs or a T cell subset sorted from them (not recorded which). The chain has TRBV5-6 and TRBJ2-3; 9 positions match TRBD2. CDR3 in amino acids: CASSFDLAGNGDTQYF. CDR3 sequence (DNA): TGTGCCAGCAGCTTCGATCTAGCGGGGAATGGCGATACGCAGTATTTT. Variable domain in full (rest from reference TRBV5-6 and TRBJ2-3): DAGVTQSPTHLIKTRGQQVTLRCSPKSGHDTVSWYQQALGQGPQFIFQYYEEEERQRGNFPDRFSGHQFPNYSSELNVNALLLGDSALYLCASSFDLAGNGDTQYFGPGTRLTVL.